This entry features one T cell receptor beta chain sequence. Its cognate antigen is unknown. The V gene's germline CDR1 is LGHNA and CDR2 YSLEER. The CDR3 is 18 residues long. Tumor samples were obtained before definitive surgery or chemotherapy. Assay used: immunoSEQ multiplex PCR; TCRdb lists only in-frame clones, some missing. The data show some 20,000 clones, with around 74% seen just once and about 6.4% held by the top ten. The sample is drawn from a study of high-grade serous ovarian cancer treatment subgroups. Across the study: On average, 14,192 reads and under 9,000 unique TCR beta rearrangements were obtained per sample.

General study findings and limits: These tumor repertoires lack spatial information from bulk sequencing. Higher neoantigen levels went with greater TCR clonal relatedness.

V usage is TRBV4-3 and J usage is TRBJ2-5; 11 bases line up with TRBD1. The J call could be wrong; TRBJ2-7 is a better fit for the DNA end. The sequence was obtained from a human donor with high-grade serous ovarian cancer. Sequenced material: tumor tissue. The CDR3 DNA is TGCGCCAGCAGCCAAGCCCTTACCGGGACAGGGGGGGCCTACGAGCAGTACTTC. It translates to CASSQALTGTGGAYEQYF.